This record concerns one TCR beta chain sequence. This clone has more than one count but fewer than ten. Its antigen is unknown. No base-level quality is on record; no much larger clone is a single base apart. Including cysteine and phenylalanine, the CDR3 has 15 amino acids. The only DNA kept is the CDR3, 45 bases in frame from the first base. CDR1 and CDR2 are read off the germline V gene as SGHVT and SQSDAQ. The V end loses 6 bases and the J end loses 2 bases, and a stretch of 16 bases separates them. The data belong to a study of intratumoral heterogeneity in liver cancer. Turning to the overall study: In the full cohort of over eleven patients, the median age was roughly 64 years and the majority of patients were male. To investigate intratumor heterogeneity, the study integrated RNA-seq, DNA sequencing, TCR-seq and SNP array data drawn from multiple regions of hepatocellular carcinoma specimens. The overall cohort comprised about 70 multiregional samples from about 14 HCC patients, with 50 to 55 tumoral and some 20 adjacent nontumoral regions.

The immunoSEQ assay was used to sequence TCR beta chain CDR3 regions from genomic DNA. Rearranged VDJ segments were amplified with primers annealing to V and J segments. The source study handled its data this way. The ImmunoSeq Analyzer software was used to calculate clonality and richness metrics. Clones with differential abundance between regions were identified with Fisher's exact test combined with a beta-binomial method for additional stringency. Not all clones reach the TCRdb copy of this immuneACCESS table, which keeps in-frame sequences only. Checked studies attribute under half of the gap to unresolved V genes and leave the rest unexplained. D and trimming were read from the DNA, whereas the V and J calls and clone size are those reported in that table. The sample data list more than 6,000 clones, and about three fifths of these were observed just once. The ten largest account for roughly 13% of the sample.

Results the study describes overall, beyond this receptor: Limitations acknowledged by the authors included a relatively low number of patients and under-sampled representation of tumor-infiltrating lymphocytes. In every sequenced patient, tumor region b showed significantly fewer unique T-cell clonal expansions than tumor region a. TCR sequencing was reported to confirm the RNA-seq-based estimates of regional differences in tumor-infiltrating lymphocyte burden. Within each sequenced patient, no significant difference in overall T cell clonality was found between tumor regions.

Samples with the label H were taken from distinct, geographically separated regions of the hepatocellular carcinoma nodule. Early-stage hepatocellular carcinoma was present in all patients, and no therapy was administered to any patient before surgical resection. The sampled areas showed no macroscopic signs of necrosis or hemorrhage. TCR sequencing (ImmunoSeq) was performed on multiple regions from a couple of patients. Frozen tissue samples from resection were taken at least 1 cm away from one another. Genomic DNA was extracted from bulk tissue using the DNeasy blood and tissue kit. Recombination connected TRBV7-4 to TRBJ2-5; TRBD1 is a possible D gene, resting on 6 matching bases. The clonotype comes from a man aged 70 or older with hepatocellular carcinoma. The source was tumor tissue, collected before any cancer treatment. The sequenced DNA: TGTGCCAGCAGTCGTCCGGGACACGCTCAAGAGACCCAGTACTTC. This translates into CASSRPGHAQETQYF.